Listed here are 10 T cell receptor beta chains from one sample, sequenced in a study of T-cell memory formation after mild COVID-19. TCRdb used MiXCR to reprocess the 5' RACE reads, holding one entry per CDR3 protein. The table shows around 340,000 distinct CDR3 sequences, with around 14% occurring only once. Material for sequencing was PBMCs or a T cell subset sorted from them (not recorded which). These receptors came from a man aged 18-30 years who had mild COVID-19 (a few samples of this study predate the infection). Cell type and time point are not known.

This clonotype was found a few times. This chain connects TRBV9 to TRBJ2-1, with 7 bases fitting TRBD1. V gave up 3 bases and J gave up 6 bases; unmatched junction bases: 12. The germline CDR1 and CDR2 sequences are SGDLS and YYNGEE. This CDR3 is built from 16 residues. The CDR3 region is CASSEPRDSHANEQFF. The CDR3 coding sequence is TGTGCCAGCAGCGAGCCCCGGGACAGCCACGCCAATGAGCAGTTCTTC.

At least ten counts were recorded for this clonotype. This sequence joins TRBV20-1 and TRBJ1-6, with 7 bases fitting TRBD1. This CDR3 is built from 14 residues. V gave up 2 bases and J gave up 9 bases; unmatched junction bases: 7. Looked up from germline, CDR1 is DFQATT and CDR2 is SNEGSKA (reference sequence). The CDR3 here is CSARNRQGGSPLHF. CDR3 sequence (DNA): TGCAGTGCTAGAAATCGACAGGGTGGTTCACCCCTCCACTTT.

The chain links TRBV24-1 to TRBJ2-6; possibly TRBD1 for D (5 bases). The CDR3 extends over 13 amino acids. From germline, CDR1 is KGHDR and CDR2 SFDVKD. The germline V and J ends were trimmed by 4 bases and 8 bases, with 8 bases remaining between them. The CDR3 DNA sequence: TGTGCCACCAGTGAACCAGGGACCAACGTCCTGACTTTC. It is translated as CATSEPGTNVLTF.

Only a few counts were recorded for this clonotype. V is TRBV25-1 and J is TRBJ2-7, with a possible D match to TRBD2 (6 bases). The CDR3 sequence is 15 residues long. Trimming removed 6 bases at V and 6 bases at J, with 21 bases between. The V gene's germline CDR1 is MGHDK and CDR2 SYGVNS. The CDR3 reads CASSTVGGSPSEQYF. CDR3 sequence (DNA): TGTGCCAGCAGCACCGTAGGAGGGTCCCCCTCCGAGCAGTACTTC.

This chain connects TRBV6-5 to TRBJ1-2; D is unresolved. The V end was cut by 0 bases, the J end by 8 bases, with 16 bases between. The CDR3 runs 15 residues. Germline V gene lookup returns CDR1 MNHEY and CDR2 SVGAGI. CDR3 sequence: CASSYSMAGERGYTF. In nucleotides, the CDR3 is TGTGCCAGCAGTTACTCGATGGCGGGAGAGAGGGGCTACACCTTC.

This clonotype was detected many times. This chain joins TRBV6-5 and TRBJ2-1, with 8 bases aligning to TRBD1. The CDR3 loop spans 14 amino acids. The germline V gene has CDR1 MNHEY and CDR2 SVGAGI. After removal of 4 bases from V and 4 bases from J, the junction contained 3 bases not matched to a gene. CDR3 nucleotide sequence: TGTGCCAGCAGTTCCGGGGACAGGTACAATGAGCAGTTCTTC. Translating gives CASSSGDRYNEQFF.

The rearrangement uses TRBV5-1 and TRBJ2-3; D is tentatively TRBD1 or TRBD2 (6 bases each). Germline CDR1 SGHRS, CDR2 YFSETQ. The CDR3 is 16 amino acids. The V end was cut by 0 bases, the J end by 4 bases, with 15 bases between. The CDR3, as DNA: TGCGCCAGCAGCTTGGACAGGGCTAGCGCCGCAGATACGCAGTATTTT. Translated: CASSLDRASAADTQYF. The whole variable domain, filled in from reference TRBV5-1 and TRBJ2-3, reads KAGVTQTPRYLIKTRGQQVTLSCSPISGHRSVSWYQQTPGQGLQFLFEYFSETQRNKGNFPGRFSGRQFSNSRSEMNVSTLELGDSALYLCASSLDRASAADTQYFGPGTRLTVL.

The V gene is TRBV6-1, the J gene TRBJ2-3; TRBD2 aligns across 10 bases. CDR3 size: 15 residues. From germline, CDR1 is MNHNS and CDR2 SASEGT. V trimming: 2 bases; J trimming: 4 bases; junction bases outside the gene matches: 3. The chain's CDR3 is CASSEIAGGSDTQYF. The CDR3 DNA reads TGTGCCAGCAGTGAAATAGCGGGGGGCTCAGATACGCAGTATTTT.

The genes are TRBV6-1 and TRBJ1-6; D uncertain. V lost 6 bases and J 4 bases, leaving 10 bases between the germline ends. Germline CDR1 and CDR2: MNHNS and SASEGT. This CDR3 contains 14 residues. CDR3 in amino acids: CASRELEYNSPLHF. Here the CDR3 DNA reads TGTGCCAGCAGAGAATTGGAGTATAATTCACCCCTCCACTTT.

CDR3 protein: CASSPSTGDDDTQYF. CDR3 in DNA: TGCGCCAGCAGCCCCTCGACAGGGGATGATGATACGCAGTATTTT. The V and J genes are TRBV5-1 and TRBJ2-3, with 8 bases aligning to TRBD1. Per the germline V gene, CDR1 is SGHRS and CDR2 is YFSETQ. The CDR3 is 15 residues long. Trimming cost V 4 bases and J 6 bases; bases outside gene matches: 10.